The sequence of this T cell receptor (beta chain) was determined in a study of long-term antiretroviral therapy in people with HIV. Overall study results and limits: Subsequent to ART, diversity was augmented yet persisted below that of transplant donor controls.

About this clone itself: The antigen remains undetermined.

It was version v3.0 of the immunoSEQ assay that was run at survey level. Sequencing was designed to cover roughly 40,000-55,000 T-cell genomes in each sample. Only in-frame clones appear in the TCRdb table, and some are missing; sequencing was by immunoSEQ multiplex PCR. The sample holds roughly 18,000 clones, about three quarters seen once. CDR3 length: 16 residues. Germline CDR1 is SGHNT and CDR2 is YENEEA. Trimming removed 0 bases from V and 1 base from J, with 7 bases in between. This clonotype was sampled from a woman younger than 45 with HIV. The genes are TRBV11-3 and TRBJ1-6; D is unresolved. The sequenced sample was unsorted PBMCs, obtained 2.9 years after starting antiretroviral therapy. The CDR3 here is CASSLEGQSYNSPLHF. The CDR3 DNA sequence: TGTGCCAGCAGCTTAGAAGGTCAGTCCTATAATTCACCCCTCCACTTT.